Listed below are T cell receptor beta chains from one sample, sequenced in a study of blood T cell repertoires in COVID-19. TCRdb's copy holds only in-frame clones and misses some; the assay was immunoSEQ multiplex PCR. The data contain tens of thousands of clones, about 79% of them singletons. The source material was peripheral blood. The origin of the receptors is a man between 65 and 85 years old with acute or convalescent COVID-19. The CDR3 runs from the conserved cysteine through the conserved F or W. A D gene is named only where the DNA matches it firmly. Not every row has a clone size; where given, it reads once, few, many or a size class.

-,-,TRBJ2-5,TRBV7-9,CASSLGQIQETQYF,TGTGCCAGCAGCTTAGGACAGATACAAGAGACCCAGTACTTC
TRBD1,-,TRBJ1-4,TRBV24-1,CATSDTRDRASGHEKLFF,TGTGCCACCAGTGATACTAGGGACAGGGCGAGCGGTCATGAAAAACTGTTTTTT
-,-,TRBJ2-2,TRBV7-6,CASSHGHTGELFF,TGTGCCAGCAGCCACGGTCACACCGGGGAGCTGTTTTTT
TRBD1,-,TRBJ2-7,TRBV3-1/TRBV3-2,CASSLRGGQSSYEQYF,TGTGCCAGCAGCCTGCGTGGGGGACAGAGCTCCTACGAGCAGTACTTC
TRBD2,-,TRBJ2-1,TRBV5-6,CASSPQTRLAGGYNEQFF,TGTGCCAGCAGCCCCCAGACGAGACTAGCGGGAGGGTACAATGAGCAGTTCTTC
TRBD1,-,TRBJ1-2,TRBV7-3,CASSLTPGQDISYTF,TGTGCCAGCAGCTTAACGCCGGGACAGGATATTAGCTACACCTTC
TRBD2,-,TRBJ2-5,TRBV3-1/TRBV3-2,CASSQDGPAGGQETQYF,TGTGCCAGCAGCCAAGATGGGCCAGCGGGAGGCCAAGAGACCCAGTACTTC
TRBD2,-,TRBJ2-3,TRBV7-2,CASTPTVAGSTDTQYF,TGTGCCAGCACCCCGACGGTAGCGGGGAGCACAGATACGCAGTATTTT
-,once,TRBJ1-4,TRBV25-1,CASSEQGQTNEKLFF,TGTGCCAGCAGTGAGCAGGGGCAGACTAATGAAAAACTGTTTTTT
TRBD1,-,TRBJ2-5,TRBV29-1,CSVGRGPETQYF,TGCAGCGTTGGCAGGGGGCCAGAGACCCAGTACTTC
-,few,TRBJ1-2,TRBV18,CASSPPVGRDAYYGYTF,TGTGCCAGCTCACCGCCGGTCGGCAGGGATGCTTACTATGGCTACACCTTC
-,-,TRBJ1-2,TRBV2,CATLRGRGYTF,TGTGCCACCCTTAGGGGTCGTGGCTACACCTTC
TRBD2,few,TRBJ2-2,TRBV27,CASRDLAGGTGELFF,TGTGCCAGCCGGGACTTAGCGGGAGGGACCGGGGAGCTGTTTTTT
-,-,TRBJ2-1,TRBV9,CASSATVYQVQFF,TGTGCCAGCAGCGCGACAGTTTACCAGGTGCAGTTCTTC
-,-,TRBJ2-5,TRBV18,CASSPAGETQYF,TGTGCCAGCTCACCAGCGGGGGAGACCCAGTACTTC
-,-,TRBJ2-2,TRBV19,CASRGREGRGGTGELFF,TGTGCCAGTAGAGGGCGGGAAGGAAGAGGCGGCACCGGGGAGCTGTTTTTT
TRBD1,-,TRBJ2-7,TRBV19,CASRGHSGTGDHEQYF,TGTGCCAGTAGGGGACATTCCGGGACAGGGGACCACGAGCAGTACTTC
TRBD2,-,TRBJ2-3,TRBV3-1/TRBV3-2,CASSQSRTSGRYF,TGTGCCAGCAGCCAATCCCGGACTAGCGGGAGGTATTTT
TRBD1,-,TRBJ1-3,TRBV25-1,CASSATGQISGNTIYF,TGTGCCAGCAGTGCCACGGGACAGATCTCTGGAAACACCATATATTTT
-,-,TRBJ1-1,TRBV3-1/TRBV3-2,CASSPAGGAEAFF,TGTGCCAGCAGCCCGGCCGGCGGAGCTGAAGCTTTCTTT
TRBD2,few,TRBJ2-7,TRBV9,CASSVGVGEGYEQYF,TGTGCCAGCAGCGTAGGAGTAGGGGAGGGATACGAGCAGTACTTC
TRBD2,-,TRBJ2-2,TRBV9,CASSVLGLAENTGELFF,TGTGCCAGCAGCGTGTTGGGACTAGCGGAGAACACCGGGGAGCTGTTTTTT
-,-,TRBJ2-6,TRBV5-8,CASSLVIGAGDGANVLTF,TGTGCCAGCAGCTTGGTTATAGGGGCAGGGGACGGGGCCAACGTCCTGACTTTC
TRBD1,-,TRBJ1-5,TRBV7-9,CASSLGQLNQPQHF,TGTGCCAGCAGCTTGGGACAGTTGAATCAGCCCCAGCATTTT
-,once,TRBJ2-6,TRBV5-1,CASSSIQGSGANVLTF,TGCGCCAGCAGCTCAATACAGGGTTCCGGGGCCAACGTCCTGACTTTC
TRBD2,-,TRBJ2-7,TRBV4-1,CASSRSGTSRDEQYF,TGCGCCAGCAGCCGCTCCGGGACTAGCCGCGACGAGCAGTACTTC
-,-,TRBJ1-4,TRBV4-1,CASSQERTASNEKLFF,TGCGCCAGCAGCCAAGAGAGGACAGCGTCTAATGAAAAACTGTTTTTT
TRBD1,-,TRBJ1-3,TRBV6-5,CASSSQGASGNTIYF,TGTGCCAGCAGTTCTCAGGGGGCCTCTGGAAACACCATATATTTT